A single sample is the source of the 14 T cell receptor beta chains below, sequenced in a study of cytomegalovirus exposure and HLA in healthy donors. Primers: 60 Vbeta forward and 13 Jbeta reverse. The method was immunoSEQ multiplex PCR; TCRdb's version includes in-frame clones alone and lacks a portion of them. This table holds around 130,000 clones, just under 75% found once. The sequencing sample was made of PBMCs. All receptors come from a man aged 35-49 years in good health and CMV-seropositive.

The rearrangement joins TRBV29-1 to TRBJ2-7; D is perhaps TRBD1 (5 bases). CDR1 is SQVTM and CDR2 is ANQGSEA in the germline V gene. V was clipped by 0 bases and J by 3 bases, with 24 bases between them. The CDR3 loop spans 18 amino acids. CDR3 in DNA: TGCAGCGTTGAAGAACCGATCCGGGCAGGGATGGGTTACTACGAGCAGTACTTC. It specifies CSVEEPIRAGMGYYEQYF.

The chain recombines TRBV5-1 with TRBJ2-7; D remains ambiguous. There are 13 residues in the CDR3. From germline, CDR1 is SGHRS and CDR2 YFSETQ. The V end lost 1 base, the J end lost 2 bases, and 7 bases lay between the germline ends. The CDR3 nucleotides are TGCGCCAGCAGCTTGTTGTCGGCCTACGAGCAGTACTTC. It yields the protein CASSLLSAYEQYF. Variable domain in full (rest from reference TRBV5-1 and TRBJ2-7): KAGVTQTPRYLIKTRGQQVTLSCSPISGHRSVSWYQQTPGQGLQFLFEYFSETQRNKGNFPGRFSGRQFSNSRSEMNVSTLELGDSALYLCASSLLSAYEQYFGPGTRLTVT.

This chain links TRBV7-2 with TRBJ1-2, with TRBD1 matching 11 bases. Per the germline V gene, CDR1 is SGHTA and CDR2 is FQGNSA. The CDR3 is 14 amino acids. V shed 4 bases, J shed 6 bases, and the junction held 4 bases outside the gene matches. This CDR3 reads CASSSDRGLNGYTF. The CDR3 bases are TGTGCCAGCAGCTCGGACAGGGGGCTTAATGGCTACACCTTC.

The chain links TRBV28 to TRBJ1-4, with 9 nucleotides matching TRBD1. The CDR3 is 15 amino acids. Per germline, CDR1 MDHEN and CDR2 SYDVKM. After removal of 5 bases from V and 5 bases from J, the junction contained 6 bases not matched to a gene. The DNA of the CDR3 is TGTGCCAGCAGTGCTTCAGGGACAGGGAATGAAAAACTGTTTTTT. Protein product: CASSASGTGNEKLFF.

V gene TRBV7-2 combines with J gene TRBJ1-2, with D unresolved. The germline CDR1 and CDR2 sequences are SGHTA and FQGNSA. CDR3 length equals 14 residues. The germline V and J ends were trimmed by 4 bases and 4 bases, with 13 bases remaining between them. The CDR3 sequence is CASSSSRESYGYTF. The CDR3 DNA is TGTGCCAGCAGCTCGTCAAGGGAGAGCTATGGCTACACCTTC.

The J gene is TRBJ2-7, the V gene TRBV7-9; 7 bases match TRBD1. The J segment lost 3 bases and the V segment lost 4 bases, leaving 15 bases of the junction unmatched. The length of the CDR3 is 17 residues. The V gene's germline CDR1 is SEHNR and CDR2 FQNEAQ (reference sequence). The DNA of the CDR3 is TGTGCCAGCAGCTCAGGGGGTGGGGGCAGGGGAATCTACGAGCAGTACTTC. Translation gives CASSSGGGGRGIYEQYF.

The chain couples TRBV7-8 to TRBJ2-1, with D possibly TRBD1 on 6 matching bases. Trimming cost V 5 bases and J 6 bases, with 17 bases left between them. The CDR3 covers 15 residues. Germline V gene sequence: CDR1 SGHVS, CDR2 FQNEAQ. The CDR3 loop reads CASSETTGIINEQFF. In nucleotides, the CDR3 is TGTGCCAGCAGCGAGACTACAGGGATCATCAATGAGCAGTTCTTC.

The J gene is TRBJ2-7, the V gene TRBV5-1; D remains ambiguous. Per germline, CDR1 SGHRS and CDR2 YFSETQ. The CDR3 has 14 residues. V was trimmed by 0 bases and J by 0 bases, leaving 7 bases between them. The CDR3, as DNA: TGCGCCAGCAGCTTGGATCGCGTCTCCTACGAGCAGTACTTC. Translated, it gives CASSLDRVSYEQYF.

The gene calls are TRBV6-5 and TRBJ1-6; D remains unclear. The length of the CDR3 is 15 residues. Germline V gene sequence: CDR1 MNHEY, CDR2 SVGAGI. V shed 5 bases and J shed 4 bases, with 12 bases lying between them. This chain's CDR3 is CASSSTPGYNSPLHF. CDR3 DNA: TGTGCCAGCAGTAGTACACCGGGATATAATTCACCCCTCCACTTT.

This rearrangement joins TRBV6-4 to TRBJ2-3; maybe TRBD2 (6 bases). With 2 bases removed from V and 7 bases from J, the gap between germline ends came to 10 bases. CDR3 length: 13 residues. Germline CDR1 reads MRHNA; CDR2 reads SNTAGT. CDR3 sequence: CASSDGGANTQYF. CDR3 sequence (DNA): TGTGCCAGCAGTGACGGAGGGGCAAATACGCAGTATTTT.

CDR3 DNA: TGTGCCAGCAGTCCGACAGGGCCCAATGAAAAACTGTTTTTT. Its translation: CASSPTGPNEKLFF. The chain combines TRBV6-6 with TRBJ1-4; 7 bases are shared with TRBD1. J lost 5 bases, V lost 5 bases, and 5 bases had no gene match. The CDR3 length is 14 residues. From germline, CDR1 is MNHNY and CDR2 SVGAGI (reference sequence).

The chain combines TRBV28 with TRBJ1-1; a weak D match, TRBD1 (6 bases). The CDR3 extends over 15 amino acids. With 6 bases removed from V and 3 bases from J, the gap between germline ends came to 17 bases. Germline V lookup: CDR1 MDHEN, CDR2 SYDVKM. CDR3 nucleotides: TGTGCCAGCAGCTCCGCAGGGGCTGTACACACTGAAGCTTTCTTT. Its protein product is CASSSAGAVHTEAFF. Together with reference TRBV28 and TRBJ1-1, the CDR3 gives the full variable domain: DVKVTQSSRYLVKRTGEKVFLECVQDMDHENMFWYRQDPGLGLRLIYFSYDVKMKEKGDIPEGYSVSREKKERFSLILESASTNQTSMYLCASSSAGAVHTEAFFGQGTRLTVV.

The CDR3 sequence: CASISSSNYGYTF. DNA of the CDR3: TGTGCCAGCATTAGTAGCAGTAACTATGGCTACACCTTC. The rearrangement links TRBV6-5 to TRBJ1-2; unclear D gene. V dropped 7 bases and J dropped 1 base, with 10 bases sitting between them. Germline V lookup: CDR1 MNHEY, CDR2 SVGAGI. The CDR3 spans 13 residues.

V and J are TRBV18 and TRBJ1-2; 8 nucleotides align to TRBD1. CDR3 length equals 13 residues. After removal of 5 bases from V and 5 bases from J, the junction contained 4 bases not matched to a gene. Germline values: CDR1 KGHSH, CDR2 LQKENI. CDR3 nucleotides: TGTGCCAGCTCAACTGGACAGGGTTATGGCTACACCTTC. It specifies CASSTGQGYGYTF.